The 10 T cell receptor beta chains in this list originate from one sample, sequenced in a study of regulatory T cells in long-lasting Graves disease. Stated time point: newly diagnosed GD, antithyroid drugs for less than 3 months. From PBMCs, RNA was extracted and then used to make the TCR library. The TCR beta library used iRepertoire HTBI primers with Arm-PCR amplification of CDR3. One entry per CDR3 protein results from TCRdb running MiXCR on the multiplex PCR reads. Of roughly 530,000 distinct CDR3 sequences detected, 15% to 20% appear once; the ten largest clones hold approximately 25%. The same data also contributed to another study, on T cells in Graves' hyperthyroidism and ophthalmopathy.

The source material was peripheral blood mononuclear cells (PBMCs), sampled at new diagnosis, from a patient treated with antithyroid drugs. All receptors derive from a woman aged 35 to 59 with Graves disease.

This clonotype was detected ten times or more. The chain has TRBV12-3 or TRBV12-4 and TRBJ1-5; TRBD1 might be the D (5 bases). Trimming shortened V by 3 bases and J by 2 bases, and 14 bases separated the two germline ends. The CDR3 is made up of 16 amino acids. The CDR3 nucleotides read TGTGCCAGCAGTTTGGGGACTTGGACGGGCAATCAGCCCCAGCATTTT. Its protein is CASSLGTWTGNQPQHF.

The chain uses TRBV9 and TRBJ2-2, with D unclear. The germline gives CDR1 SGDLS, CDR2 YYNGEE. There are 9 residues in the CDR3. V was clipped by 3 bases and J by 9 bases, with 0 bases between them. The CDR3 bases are TGTGCCAGCAGCGGGGAGCTGTTTTTT. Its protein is CASSGELFF.

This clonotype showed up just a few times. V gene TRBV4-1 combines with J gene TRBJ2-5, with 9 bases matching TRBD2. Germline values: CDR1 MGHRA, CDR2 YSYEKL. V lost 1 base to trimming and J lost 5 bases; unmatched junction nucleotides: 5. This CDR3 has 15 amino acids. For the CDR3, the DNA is TGCGCCAGCAGCCAAGCCAGCGGACTAGCGGAGACCCAGTACTTC. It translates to CASSQASGLAETQYF.

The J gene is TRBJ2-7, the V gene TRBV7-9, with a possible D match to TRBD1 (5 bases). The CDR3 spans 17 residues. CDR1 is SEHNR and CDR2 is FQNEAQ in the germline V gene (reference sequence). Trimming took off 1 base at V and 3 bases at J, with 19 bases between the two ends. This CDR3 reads CASSLVKASKGIYEQYF. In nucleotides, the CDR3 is TGTGCCAGCAGCTTAGTGAAGGCCTCAAAGGGGATCTACGAGCAGTACTTC.

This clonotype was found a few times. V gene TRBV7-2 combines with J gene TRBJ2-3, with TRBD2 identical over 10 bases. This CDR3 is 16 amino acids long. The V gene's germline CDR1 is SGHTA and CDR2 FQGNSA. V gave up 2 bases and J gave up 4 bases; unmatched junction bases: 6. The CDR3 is CASSLQRGGRADTQYF. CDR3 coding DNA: TGTGCCAGCAGCTTACAGCGGGGGGGTCGGGCAGATACGCAGTATTTT.

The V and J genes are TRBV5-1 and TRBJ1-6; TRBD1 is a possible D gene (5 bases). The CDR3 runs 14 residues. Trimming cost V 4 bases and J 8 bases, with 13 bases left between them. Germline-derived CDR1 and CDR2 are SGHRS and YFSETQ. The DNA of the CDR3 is TGCGCCAGCAGCGTACGGCGAGGGGATTCACCCCTCCACTTT. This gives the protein CASSVRRGDSPLHF.

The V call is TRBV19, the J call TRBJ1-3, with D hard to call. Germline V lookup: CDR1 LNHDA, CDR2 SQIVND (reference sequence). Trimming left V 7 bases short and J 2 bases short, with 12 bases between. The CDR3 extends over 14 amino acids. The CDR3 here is CASTETVPGNTIYF. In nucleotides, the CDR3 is TGTGCCAGTACCGAGACCGTCCCTGGAAACACCATATATTTT.

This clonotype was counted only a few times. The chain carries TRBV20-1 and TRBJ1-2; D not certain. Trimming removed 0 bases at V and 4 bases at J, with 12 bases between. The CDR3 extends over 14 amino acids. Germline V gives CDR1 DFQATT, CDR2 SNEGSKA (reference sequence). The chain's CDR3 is CSARDLAATYGYTF. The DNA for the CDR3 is TGCAGTGCTAGAGATTTGGCAGCCACCTATGGCTACACCTTC.

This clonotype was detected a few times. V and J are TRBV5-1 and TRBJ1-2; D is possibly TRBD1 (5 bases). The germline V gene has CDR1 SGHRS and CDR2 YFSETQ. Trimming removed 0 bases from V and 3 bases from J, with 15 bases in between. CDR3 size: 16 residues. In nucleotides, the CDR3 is TGCGCCAGCAGCTTGGCACGGCCCGGAGGGGACTATGGCTACACCTTC. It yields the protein CASSLARPGGDYGYTF.

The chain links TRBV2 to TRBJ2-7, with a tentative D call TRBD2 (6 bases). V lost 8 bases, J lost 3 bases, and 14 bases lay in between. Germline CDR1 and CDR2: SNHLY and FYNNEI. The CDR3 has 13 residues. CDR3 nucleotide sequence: TGTGCCAGCGCATCGGGGGATGACTACGAGCAGTACTTC. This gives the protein CASASGDDYEQYF.